Presented here are 3 T cell receptor beta chains from one specimen sequenced in a study of cytomegalovirus exposure and HLA in healthy donors. The PCR was carried out with 60 Vbeta primers and 13 Jbeta primers. Clones were read by immunoSEQ multiplex PCR, and TCRdb kept only the in-frame ones, dropping some. This table has approximately 73,000 clones, 65% to 80% appearing once. The sequencing sample was made of PBMCs. The receptors were sampled from a man aged 70 or older in good health and CMV-seronegative.

The V and J genes are TRBV7-2 and TRBJ2-7; D unresolved. The CDR3 totals 11 residues. Germline V lookup: CDR1 SGHTA, CDR2 FQGNSA. V was shortened by 4 bases and J by 3 bases, with 4 bases between the two germline ends. CDR3 in amino acids: CASSSYYEQYF. CDR3 DNA sequence: TGTGCCAGCAGCTCTTACTACGAGCAGTACTTC.

This clone is termed medium-sized. This sequence joins TRBV9 and TRBJ2-7; D is perhaps TRBD2 (5 bases). V was cut by 0 bases and J by 2 bases, with 12 bases left in between. CDR1 SGDLS and CDR2 YYNGEE come from the germline V gene. The CDR3 runs to 15 residues. The CDR3 sequence: CASSVAGLGTYEQYF. DNA of the CDR3: TGTGCCAGCAGCGTAGCAGGACTGGGGACCTACGAGCAGTACTTC.

This clone was recorded only once. The rearrangement joins TRBV7-2 to TRBJ2-3; a weak D match, TRBD2 (6 bases). The CDR3 has 14 amino acids. Germline values: CDR1 SGHTA, CDR2 FQGNSA. V was trimmed by 5 bases and J by 2 bases, leaving 11 bases between them. CDR3 residues: CASSGRPNTDTQYF. The CDR3 region has the DNA TGTGCCAGCAGCGGGAGGCCCAACACAGATACGCAGTATTTT.